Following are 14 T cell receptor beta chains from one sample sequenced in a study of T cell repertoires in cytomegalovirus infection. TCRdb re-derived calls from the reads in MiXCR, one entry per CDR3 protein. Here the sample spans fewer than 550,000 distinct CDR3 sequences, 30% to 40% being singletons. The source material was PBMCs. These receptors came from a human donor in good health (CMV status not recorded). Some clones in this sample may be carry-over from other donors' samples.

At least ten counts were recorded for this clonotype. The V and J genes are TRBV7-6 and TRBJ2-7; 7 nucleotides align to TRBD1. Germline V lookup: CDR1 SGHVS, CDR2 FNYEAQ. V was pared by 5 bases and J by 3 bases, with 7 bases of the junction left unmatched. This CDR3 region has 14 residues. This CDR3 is CASSPERQGYEQYF. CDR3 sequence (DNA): TGTGCCAGCAGCCCTGAGCGACAGGGCTACGAGCAGTACTTC.

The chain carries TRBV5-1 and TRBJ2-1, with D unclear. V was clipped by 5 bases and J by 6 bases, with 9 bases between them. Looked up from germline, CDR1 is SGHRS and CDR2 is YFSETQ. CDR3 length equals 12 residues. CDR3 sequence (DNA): TGCGCCAGCAGGCTTGAAAGCAATGAGCAGTTCTTC. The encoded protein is CASRLESNEQFF.

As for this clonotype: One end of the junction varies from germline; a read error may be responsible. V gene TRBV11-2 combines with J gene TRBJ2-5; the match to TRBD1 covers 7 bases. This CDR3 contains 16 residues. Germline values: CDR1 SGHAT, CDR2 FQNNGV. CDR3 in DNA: TGTGCCAGCAGCGTAGAGGGGGCTAGCCCACAAGAGACCCAGTACTTC. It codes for CASSVEGASPQETQYF. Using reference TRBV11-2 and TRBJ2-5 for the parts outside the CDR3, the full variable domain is EAGVAQSPRYKIIEKRQSVAFWCNPISGHATLYWYQQILGQGPKLLIQFQNNGVVDDSQLPKDRFSAERLKGVDSTLKIQPAKLEDSAVYLCASSVEGASPQETQYFGPGTRLLVL.

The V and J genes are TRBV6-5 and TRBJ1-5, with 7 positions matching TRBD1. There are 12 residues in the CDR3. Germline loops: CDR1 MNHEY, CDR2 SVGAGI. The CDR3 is CSTGAFGSPQHF. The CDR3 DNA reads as TGTTCTACAGGGGCCTTTGGGAGTCCCCAGCATTTT.

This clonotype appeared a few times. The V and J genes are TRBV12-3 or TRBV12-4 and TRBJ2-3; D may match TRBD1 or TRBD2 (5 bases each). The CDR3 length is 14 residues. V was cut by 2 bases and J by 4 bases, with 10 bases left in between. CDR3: CASSLSQGPDTQYF. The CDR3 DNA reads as TGTGCCAGCAGTTTATCGCAGGGACCAGATACGCAGTATTTT.

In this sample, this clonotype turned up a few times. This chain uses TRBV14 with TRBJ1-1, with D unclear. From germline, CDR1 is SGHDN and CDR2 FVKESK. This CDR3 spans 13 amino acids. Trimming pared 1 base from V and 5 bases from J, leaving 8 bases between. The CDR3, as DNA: TGTGCCAGCAGCCAAGTTGAGGGTACTGAAGCTTTCTTT. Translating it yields CASSQVEGTEAFF.

The CDR3 reads CSAVRPDKASDEQYF. CDR3 nucleotide sequence: TGCAGTGCTGTTAGACCCGACAAGGCTTCTGACGAGCAGTACTTC. J is TRBJ2-7 and V is TRBV20-1; D is uncertain. The germline V gene has CDR1 DFQATT and CDR2 SNEGSKA (reference sequence). V was pared by 5 bases and J by 5 bases, with 22 bases between. This CDR3 is 15 amino acids long.

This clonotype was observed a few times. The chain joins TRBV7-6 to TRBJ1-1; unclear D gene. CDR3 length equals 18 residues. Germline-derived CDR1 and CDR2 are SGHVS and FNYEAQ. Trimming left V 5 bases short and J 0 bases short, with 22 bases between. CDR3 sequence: CASSPNYSGDLVNTEAFF. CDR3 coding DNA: TGTGCCAGCAGCCCCAACTACTCAGGCGACCTAGTGAACACTGAAGCTTTCTTT.

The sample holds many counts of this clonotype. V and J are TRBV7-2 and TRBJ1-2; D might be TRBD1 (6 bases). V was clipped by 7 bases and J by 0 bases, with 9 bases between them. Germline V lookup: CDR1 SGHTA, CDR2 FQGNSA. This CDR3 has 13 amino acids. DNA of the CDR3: TGTGCCAGCATCCGGACAGCTAACTATGGCTACACCTTC. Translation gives CASIRTANYGYTF. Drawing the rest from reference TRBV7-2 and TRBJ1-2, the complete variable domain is GAGVSQSPSNKVTEKGKDVELRCDPISGHTALYWYRQSLGQGLEFLIYFQGNSAPDKSGLPSDRFSAERTGGSVSTLTIQRTQQEDSAVYLCASIRTANYGYTFGSGTRLTVV.

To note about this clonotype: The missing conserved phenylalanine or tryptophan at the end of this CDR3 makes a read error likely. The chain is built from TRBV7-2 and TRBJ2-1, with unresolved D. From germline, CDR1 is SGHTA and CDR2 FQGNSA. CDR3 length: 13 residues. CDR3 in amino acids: CASSLSPYNDQFL. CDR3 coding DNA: TGTGCCAGCAGCTTAAGCCCCTACAATGATCAGTTCTTA.

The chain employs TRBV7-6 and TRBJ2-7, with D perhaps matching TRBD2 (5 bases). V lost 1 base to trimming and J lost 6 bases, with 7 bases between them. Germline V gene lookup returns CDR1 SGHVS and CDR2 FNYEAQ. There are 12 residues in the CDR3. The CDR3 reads CASSLVEGEQYF. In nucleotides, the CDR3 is TGTGCCAGCAGCTTAGTCGAGGGCGAGCAGTACTTC.

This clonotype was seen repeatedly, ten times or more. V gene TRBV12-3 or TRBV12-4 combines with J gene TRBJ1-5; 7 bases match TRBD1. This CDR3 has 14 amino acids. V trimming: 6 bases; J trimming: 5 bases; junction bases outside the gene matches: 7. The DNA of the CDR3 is TGTGCCAGCAGGCCGGGACAGATGCATCAGCCCCAGCATTTT. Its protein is CASRPGQMHQPQHF.

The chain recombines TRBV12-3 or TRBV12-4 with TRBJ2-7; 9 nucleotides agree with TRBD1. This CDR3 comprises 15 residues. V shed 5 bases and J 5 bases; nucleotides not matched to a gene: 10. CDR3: CASSPTGTGSDEQYF. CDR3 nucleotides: TGTGCCAGCAGTCCTACCGGGACAGGGTCCGACGAGCAGTACTTC.

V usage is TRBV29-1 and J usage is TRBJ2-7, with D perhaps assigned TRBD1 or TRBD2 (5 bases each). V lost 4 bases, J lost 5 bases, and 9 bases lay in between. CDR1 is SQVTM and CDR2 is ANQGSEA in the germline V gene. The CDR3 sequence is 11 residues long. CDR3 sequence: CSVGRGHEQYF. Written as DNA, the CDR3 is TGCAGCGTTGGTCGGGGCCACGAGCAGTACTTC.